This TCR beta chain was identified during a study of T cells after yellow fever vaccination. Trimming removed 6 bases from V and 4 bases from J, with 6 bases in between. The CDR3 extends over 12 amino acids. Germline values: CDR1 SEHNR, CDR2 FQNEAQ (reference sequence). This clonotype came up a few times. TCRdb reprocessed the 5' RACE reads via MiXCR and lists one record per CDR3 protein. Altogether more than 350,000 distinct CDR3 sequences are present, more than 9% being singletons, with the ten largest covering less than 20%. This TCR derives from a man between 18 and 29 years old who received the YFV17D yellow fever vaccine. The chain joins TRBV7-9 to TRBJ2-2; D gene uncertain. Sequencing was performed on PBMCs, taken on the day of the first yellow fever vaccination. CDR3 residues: CASSTVTGELFF. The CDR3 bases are TGTGCCAGCAGTACTGTCACCGGGGAGCTGTTTTTT.